Listed below are T cell receptor beta chains from one sample, sequenced in a study of T cells after posttransplantation cyclophosphamide. TCRdb keeps only in-frame clones here, not all; method: immunoSEQ multiplex PCR. The table lists 45,000 to 55,000 clones, with no singletons. Specimen: PBMCs. Every receptor here comes from a man aged 35 to 55 in good health, CMV-negative, and a related stem cell transplant donor. CDR3s include the opening cysteine and the closing phenylalanine or tryptophan. D genes are given only for firm matches. The size of a clone is reported for some rows only, either as once, few or many, or as a class for expanded clones.

clone size: many
D gene: TRBD1
J gene: TRBJ1-4
V gene: TRBV28
CDR3 DNA: TGTGCCAGCAGGGGCCGCGGGACAGGGCACGGAACTAATGAAAAACTGTTTTTT
CDR3 protein: CASRGRGTGHGTNEKLFF

clone size: many
D gene: NA
J gene: TRBJ2-1
V gene: TRBV28
CDR3 DNA: TGTGCCAGCAGTTTTCGGCGGTCAAAGCGGAATGAGCAGTTCTTC
CDR3 protein: CASSFRRSKRNEQFF

clone size: many
D gene: TRBD1
J gene: TRBJ2-4
V gene: TRBV5-8
CDR3 DNA: TGTGCCAGCAGCTTGGAGTGGACAGGGGATGGCAAAAACATTCAGTACTTC
CDR3 protein: CASSLEWTGDGKNIQYF

clone size: many
D gene: NA
J gene: TRBJ1-4
V gene: TRBV18
CDR3 DNA: TGTGCCAGCTCATCGGGGACACGTGAAAAACTGTTTTTT
CDR3 protein: CASSSGTREKLFF

clone size: few
D gene: TRBD1
J gene: TRBJ2-7
V gene: TRBV5-1
CDR3 DNA: TGCGCCAGCAGTTGGAGGACAGGGACGGCCTACGAGCAGTACTTC
CDR3 protein: CASSWRTGTAYEQYF

clone size: many
D gene: TRBD2
J gene: TRBJ2-2
V gene: TRBV9
CDR3 DNA: TGTGCCAGCAGCGCGACTAGCGGGAGATACGGCGGGGAGCTGTTTTTT
CDR3 protein: CASSATSGRYGGELFF

clone size: few
D gene: NA
J gene: TRBJ2-5
V gene: TRBV6-6
CDR3 DNA: TGTGCCAGCAGTTACTCGGAGGGGGGGGAGACCCAGTACTTC
CDR3 protein: CASSYSEGGETQYF

clone size: many
D gene: TRBD2
J gene: TRBJ2-7
V gene: TRBV9
CDR3 DNA: TGTGCCAGCAGCCTAGCGGGAGATACCTACGAGCAGTACTTC
CDR3 protein: CASSLAGDTYEQYF

clone size: many
D gene: TRBD1
J gene: TRBJ1-6
V gene: TRBV10-3
CDR3 DNA: TGTGCCATCAGTGAGTTTGGAACAGGGGGCGAGGTACCCCTCCACTTT
CDR3 protein: CAISEFGTGGEVPLHF

clone size: many
D gene: TRBD1
J gene: TRBJ2-3
V gene: TRBV5-6
CDR3 DNA: TGTGCCAGCAGAAGGGAAGGGGGCCCCACAGATACGCAGTATTTT
CDR3 protein: CASRREGGPTDTQYF

clone size: many
D gene: TRBD1
J gene: TRBJ1-4
V gene: TRBV5-1
CDR3 DNA: TGCGCCAGCAGCTTAACCATCGACAGGGCTTTCGAAAAACTGTTTTTT
CDR3 protein: CASSLTIDRAFEKLFF

clone size: many
D gene: NA
J gene: TRBJ2-7
V gene: TRBV20-1
CDR3 DNA: TGCAGTGCTAGGGGCAGTTGGGAGCAGTACTTC
CDR3 protein: CSARGSWEQYF

clone size: few
D gene: TRBD1
J gene: TRBJ2-5
V gene: TRBV27
CDR3 DNA: TGTGCCAGCAGTTTATCTCGACAGGGGGCCGGGGAGACCCAGTACTTC
CDR3 protein: CASSLSRQGAGETQYF

clone size: many
D gene: TRBD1
J gene: TRBJ2-7
V gene: TRBV10-3
CDR3 DNA: TGTGCCATCGGTCACGGGGACAGGAGCTCCTACGAGCAGTACTTC
CDR3 protein: CAIGHGDRSSYEQYF

clone size: few
D gene: NA
J gene: TRBJ1-5
V gene: TRBV6-5
CDR3 DNA: TGTGCCAGCAGCCCAGGGATGAATAATCAGCCCCAGCATTTT
CDR3 protein: CASSPGMNNQPQHF

clone size: many
D gene: TRBD2
J gene: TRBJ2-7
V gene: TRBV4-1
CDR3 DNA: TGCGCCAGCAGCCAAGTACCCTTACTAGCGGGTAGGTACGAGCAGTACTTC
CDR3 protein: CASSQVPLLAGRYEQYF

clone size: many
D gene: NA
J gene: TRBJ2-1
V gene: TRBV5-4
CDR3 DNA: TGTGCCAGCAGCTTGCGACAGTTGGGCTACAATGAGCAGTTCTTC
CDR3 protein: CASSLRQLGYNEQFF

clone size: many
D gene: NA
J gene: TRBJ2-7
V gene: TRBV15
CDR3 DNA: TGTGCCACCAGCAGAGAGATCAGCGAGCAGTACTTC
CDR3 protein: CATSREISEQYF

clone size: many
D gene: TRBD1
J gene: TRBJ2-1
V gene: TRBV28
CDR3 DNA: TGTGCCAGCAGTTCCTCCGGGACAGGGTCGTTCTTC
CDR3 protein: CASSSSGTGSFF

clone size: many
D gene: NA
J gene: TRBJ2-7
V gene: TRBV5-1
CDR3 DNA: TGCGCCAGCAGCTCGACAGAGTCCCCCGAGCAGTACTTC
CDR3 protein: CASSSTESPEQYF

clone size: many
D gene: NA
J gene: TRBJ1-4
V gene: TRBV19
CDR3 DNA: TGTGCCAGTAGTTCCACAGGGCCTAATGAAAAACTGTTTTTT
CDR3 protein: CASSSTGPNEKLFF

clone size: many
D gene: TRBD2
J gene: TRBJ2-7
V gene: TRBV14
CDR3 DNA: TGTGCCAGCAGCCGAGCAGCGGGAGTCTCCTACGAGCAGTACTTC
CDR3 protein: CASSRAAGVSYEQYF

clone size: many
D gene: TRBD2
J gene: TRBJ2-7
V gene: TRBV27
CDR3 DNA: TGTGCCAGCAGTGAGGGGCGCGGAGCGGGAGCTCTCTACGAGCAGTACTTC
CDR3 protein: CASSEGRGAGALYEQYF

clone size: many
D gene: NA
J gene: TRBJ2-1
V gene: TRBV5-5
CDR3 DNA: TGTGCCAGCAGCTTGCTGCGGGCTTCCTACAATGAGCAGTTCTTC
CDR3 protein: CASSLLRASYNEQFF

clone size: many
D gene: NA
J gene: TRBJ1-1
V gene: TRBV7-9
CDR3 DNA: TGTGCCAGCAGATTCGGACAGTTTGAAGCTTTCTTT
CDR3 protein: CASRFGQFEAFF

clone size: many
D gene: NA
J gene: TRBJ2-7
V gene: TRBV19
CDR3 DNA: TGTGCCAGTAGTATAAAGACGGGACTTAGCTACGAGCAGTACTTC
CDR3 protein: CASSIKTGLSYEQYF

clone size: many
D gene: NA
J gene: TRBJ1-1
V gene: TRBV29-1
CDR3 DNA: TGCAGCGGAGACGCAGGGACTGAAGCTTTCTTT
CDR3 protein: CSGDAGTEAFF

clone size: many
D gene: TRBD2
J gene: TRBJ2-1
V gene: TRBV28
CDR3 DNA: TGTGCCAGCGGAGGGGAGCGGGAGGTCTCTGAGCAGTTCTTC
CDR3 protein: CASGGEREVSEQFF

clone size: many
D gene: TRBD2
J gene: TRBJ2-1
V gene: TRBV28
CDR3 DNA: TGTGCCAGCAGCATCGCCTTGACTAGCGGGAGGGACAATGAGCAGTTCTTC
CDR3 protein: CASSIALTSGRDNEQFF

clone size: many
D gene: NA
J gene: TRBJ2-1
V gene: TRBV28
CDR3 DNA: TGTGCCAGCACCTCCCGGGTAGCGGATTACAATGAGCAGTTCTTC
CDR3 protein: CASTSRVADYNEQFF

clone size: NA
D gene: TRBD1
J gene: TRBJ1-2
V gene: TRBV27
CDR3 DNA: TGTGCCAGCAGTCTTAACCGGGACAGCTATGGCTACACCTTC
CDR3 protein: CASSLNRDSYGYTF

clone size: many
D gene: TRBD2
J gene: TRBJ2-7
V gene: TRBV13
CDR3 DNA: TGTGCCAGCAGCCCTAGCGGGCCCTACGAGCAGTACTTC
CDR3 protein: CASSPSGPYEQYF

clone size: many
D gene: NA
J gene: TRBJ1-5
V gene: TRBV5-6
CDR3 DNA: TGTGCCAGCAGCCCGGCGGGGGAGGAGGATCAGCCCCAGCATTTT
CDR3 protein: CASSPAGEEDQPQHF

clone size: many
D gene: TRBD2
J gene: TRBJ2-7
V gene: TRBV11-2
CDR3 DNA: TGTGCCAGCAGCTTAGGGCGGGGGAGCTCCTACGAGCAGTACTTC
CDR3 protein: CASSLGRGSSYEQYF

clone size: many
D gene: TRBD1
J gene: TRBJ2-7
V gene: TRBV5-1
CDR3 DNA: TGCGCCAGCAGCTTAGGGACAGGGCCTGAGGAGCAGTACTTC
CDR3 protein: CASSLGTGPEEQYF

clone size: many
D gene: NA
J gene: TRBJ2-1
V gene: TRBV28
CDR3 DNA: TGTGCCAGCACCATCGGAGCGATGTACAATGAGCAGTTCTTC
CDR3 protein: CASTIGAMYNEQFF

clone size: many
D gene: TRBD1
J gene: TRBJ2-7
V gene: TRBV27
CDR3 DNA: TGTGCCAGCAACCCCGGGACAGGTTTCTACGAGCAGTACTTC
CDR3 protein: CASNPGTGFYEQYF

clone size: many
D gene: NA
J gene: TRBJ2-2
V gene: TRBV27
CDR3 DNA: TGTGCCAGCAGTTTAAGAGTCACCGGGGAGCTGTTTTTT
CDR3 protein: CASSLRVTGELFF

clone size: many
D gene: TRBD2
J gene: TRBJ2-5
V gene: TRBV27
CDR3 DNA: TGTGCCAGCAGTTTGCTAGCGGAAGAGACCCAGTACTTC
CDR3 protein: CASSLLAEETQYF

clone size: many
D gene: NA
J gene: TRBJ2-2
V gene: TRBV6-5
CDR3 DNA: TGTGCCAGCAGTTACCTCGGGGTAGACGGGGAGCTGTTTTTT
CDR3 protein: CASSYLGVDGELFF

clone size: many
D gene: NA
J gene: TRBJ2-2
V gene: TRBV2
CDR3 DNA: TGTGCCAGCAGCGTCAGCGGGAACACCGGGGAGCTGTTTTTT
CDR3 protein: CASSVSGNTGELFF

clone size: many
D gene: TRBD1
J gene: TRBJ1-2
V gene: TRBV4-3
CDR3 DNA: TGCGCCAGCAGCCCGGACAGGCACTATGGCTACACCTTC
CDR3 protein: CASSPDRHYGYTF

clone size: many
D gene: NA
J gene: TRBJ2-1
V gene: TRBV10-3
CDR3 DNA: TGTGCCATCAGTGAGCGACTAGGCAATGAGCAGTTCTTC
CDR3 protein: CAISERLGNEQFF

clone size: many
D gene: NA
J gene: TRBJ1-4
V gene: TRBV5-6
CDR3 DNA: TGTGCCAGCAGCTTGTCAGGGGTTAATGAAAAACTGTTTTTT
CDR3 protein: CASSLSGVNEKLFF

clone size: many
D gene: NA
J gene: TRBJ2-7
V gene: TRBV19
CDR3 DNA: TGTGCCAGTAGTATGAGACATTACTACGAGCAGTACTTC
CDR3 protein: CASSMRHYYEQYF

clone size: many
D gene: TRBD1
J gene: TRBJ1-4
V gene: TRBV6-5
CDR3 DNA: TGTGCCAGCAGCATAACAGGGGGACGAGAAAAACTGTTTTTT
CDR3 protein: CASSITGGREKLFF

clone size: many
D gene: NA
J gene: TRBJ1-1
V gene: TRBV21-1
CDR3 DNA: TGTGCCAGCAGCAACGGCGCGGGCCACCCAGGGGCTGAAGCTTTCTTT
CDR3 protein: CASSNGAGHPGAEAFF

clone size: many
D gene: TRBD1
J gene: TRBJ2-4
V gene: TRBV19
CDR3 DNA: TGTGCCAGTAGGGACAGGGTTCGAAACATTCAGTACTTC
CDR3 protein: CASRDRVRNIQYF

clone size: many
D gene: NA
J gene: TRBJ2-7
V gene: TRBV14
CDR3 DNA: TGTGCCAGCAGCCCCGGCTACGAGCAGTACTTC
CDR3 protein: CASSPGYEQYF